This T cell receptor beta chain was profiled in a study of identical twins. Per germline, CDR1 SQVTM and CDR2 ANQGSEA. Trimming cost V 4 bases and J 5 bases, with 14 bases left between them. This CDR3 is 13 amino acids long. This clonotype has ten or more counts. Its matching antigen is unknown. TCRdb re-called the 5' RACE reads through MiXCR, storing one row per CDR3 protein. In the table there are about 660,000 distinct CDR3 sequences, 8.6% of which are singletons. The study's findings and limits: There was an excess of low generation probability in the out-of-frame alpha sequences that twins shared.

These records were also assigned to another study, of yellow fever vaccine responses in identical twins.

The TCR comes from a young woman in good health. The sequenced material came from PBMCs. The genes are TRBV29-1 and TRBJ2-5; the D is unclear. CDR3 amino acids: CSVAWLTQETQYF. The CDR3 bases are TGCAGCGTTGCGTGGCTAACCCAGGAGACCCAGTACTTC.